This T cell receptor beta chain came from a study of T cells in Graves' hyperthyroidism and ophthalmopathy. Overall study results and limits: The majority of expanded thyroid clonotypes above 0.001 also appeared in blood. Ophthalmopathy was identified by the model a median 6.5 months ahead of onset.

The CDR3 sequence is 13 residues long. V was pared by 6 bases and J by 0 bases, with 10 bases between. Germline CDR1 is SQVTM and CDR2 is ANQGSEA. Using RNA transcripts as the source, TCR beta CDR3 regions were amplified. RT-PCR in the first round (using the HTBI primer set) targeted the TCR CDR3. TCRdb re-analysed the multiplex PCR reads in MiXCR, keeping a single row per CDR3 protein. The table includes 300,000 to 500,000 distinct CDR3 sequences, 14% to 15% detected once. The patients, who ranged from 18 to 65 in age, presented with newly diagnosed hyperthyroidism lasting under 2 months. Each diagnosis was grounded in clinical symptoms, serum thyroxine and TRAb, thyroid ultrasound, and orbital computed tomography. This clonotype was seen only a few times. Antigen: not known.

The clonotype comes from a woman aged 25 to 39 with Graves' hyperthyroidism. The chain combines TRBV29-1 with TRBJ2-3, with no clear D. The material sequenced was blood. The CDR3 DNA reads TGCAGCGTCCTACCGACGAGCACAGATACGCAGTATTTT. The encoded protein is CSVLPTSTDTQYF.